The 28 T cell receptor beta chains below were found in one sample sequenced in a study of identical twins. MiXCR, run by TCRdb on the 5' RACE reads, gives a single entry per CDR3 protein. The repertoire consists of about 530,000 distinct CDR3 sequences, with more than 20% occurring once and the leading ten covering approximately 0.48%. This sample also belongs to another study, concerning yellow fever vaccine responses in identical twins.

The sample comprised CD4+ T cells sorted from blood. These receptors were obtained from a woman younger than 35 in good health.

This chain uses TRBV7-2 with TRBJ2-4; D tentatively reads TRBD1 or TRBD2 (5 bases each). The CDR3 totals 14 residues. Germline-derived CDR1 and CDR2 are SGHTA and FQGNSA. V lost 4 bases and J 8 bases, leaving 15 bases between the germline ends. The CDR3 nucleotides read TGTGCCAGCAGCTCCGGGACCTCACGGGACATTCAGTACTTC. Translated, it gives CASSSGTSRDIQYF.

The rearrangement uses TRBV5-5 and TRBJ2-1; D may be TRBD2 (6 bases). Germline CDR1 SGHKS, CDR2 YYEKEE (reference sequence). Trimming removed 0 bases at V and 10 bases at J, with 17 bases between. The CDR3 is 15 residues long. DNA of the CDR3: TGTGCCAGCAGCTTGGCCTTTTTCGGGAGTGGCGAGCAGTTCTTC. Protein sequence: CASSLAFFGSGEQFF.

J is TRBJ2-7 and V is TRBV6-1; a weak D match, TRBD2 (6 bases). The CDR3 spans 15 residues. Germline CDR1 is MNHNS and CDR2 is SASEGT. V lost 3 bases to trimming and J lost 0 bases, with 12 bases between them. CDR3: CASSDSVGGSYEQYF. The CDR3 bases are TGTGCCAGCAGTGATTCTGTCGGGGGCTCCTACGAGCAGTACTTC.

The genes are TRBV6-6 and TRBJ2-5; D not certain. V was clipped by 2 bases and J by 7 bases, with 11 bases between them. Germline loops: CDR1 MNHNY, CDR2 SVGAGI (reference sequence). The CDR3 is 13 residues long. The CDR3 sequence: CASSYGPVGTQYF. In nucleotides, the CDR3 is TGTGCCAGCAGTTACGGCCCTGTGGGGACCCAGTACTTC.

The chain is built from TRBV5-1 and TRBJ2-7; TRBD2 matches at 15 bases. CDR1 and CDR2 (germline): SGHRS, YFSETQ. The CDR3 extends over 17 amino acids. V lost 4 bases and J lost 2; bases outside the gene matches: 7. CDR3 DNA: TGCGCCAGCAGCCCGGGACTAGCGGGGGGAGAAACCTACGAGCAGTACTTC. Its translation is CASSPGLAGGETYEQYF.

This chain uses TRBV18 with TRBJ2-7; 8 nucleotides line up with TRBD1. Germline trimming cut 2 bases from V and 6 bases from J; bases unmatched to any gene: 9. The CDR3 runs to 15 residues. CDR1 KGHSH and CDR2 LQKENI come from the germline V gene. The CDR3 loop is CASSPGTGSLFEQYV. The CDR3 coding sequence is TGTGCCAGCTCACCAGGGACAGGCTCTCTTTTCGAGCAGTACGTC.

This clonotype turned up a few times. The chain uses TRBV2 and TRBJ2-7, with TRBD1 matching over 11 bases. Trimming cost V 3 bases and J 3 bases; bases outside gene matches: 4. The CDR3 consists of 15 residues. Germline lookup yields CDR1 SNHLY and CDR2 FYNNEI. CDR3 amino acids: CASSEFGTGGYEQYF. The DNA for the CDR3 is TGTGCCAGCAGTGAGTTTGGGACAGGGGGCTACGAGCAGTACTTC.

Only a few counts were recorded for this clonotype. The CDR3 loop is CASSLGGFSTEAFF. CDR3 bases: TGCGCCAGCAGCCTAGGGGGGTTTAGCACTGAAGCTTTCTTT. V is TRBV5-1 and J is TRBJ1-1; maybe TRBD1 (6 bases). The CDR3 is 14 residues long. The germline CDR1 and CDR2 sequences are SGHRS and YFSETQ. Trimming cost V 4 bases and J 4 bases, with 14 bases left between them.

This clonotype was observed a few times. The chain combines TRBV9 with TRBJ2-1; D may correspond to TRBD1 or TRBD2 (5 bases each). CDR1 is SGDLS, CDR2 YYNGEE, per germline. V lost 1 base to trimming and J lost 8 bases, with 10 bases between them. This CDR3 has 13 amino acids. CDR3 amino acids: CASSVRGVDEQFF. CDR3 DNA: TGTGCCAGCAGCGTAAGAGGGGTCGATGAGCAGTTCTTC.

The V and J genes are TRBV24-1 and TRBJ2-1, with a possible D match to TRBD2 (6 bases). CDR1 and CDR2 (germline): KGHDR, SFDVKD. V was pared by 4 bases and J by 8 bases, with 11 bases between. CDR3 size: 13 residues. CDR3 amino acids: CATSDPGGDEQFF. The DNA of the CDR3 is TGTGCCACCAGTGACCCCGGCGGGGATGAGCAGTTCTTC.

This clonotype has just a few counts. CDR3 region: CAISLQAGITDTQYF. The CDR3 DNA reads as TGTGCCATCAGTCTCCAAGCGGGAATCACAGATACGCAGTATTTT. The J gene is TRBJ2-3, the V gene TRBV10-3, with TRBD2 identical over 7 bases. The germline V gene has CDR1 ENHRY and CDR2 SYGVKD. V lost 5 bases and J lost 2; bases outside the gene matches: 7. The CDR3 runs 15 residues.

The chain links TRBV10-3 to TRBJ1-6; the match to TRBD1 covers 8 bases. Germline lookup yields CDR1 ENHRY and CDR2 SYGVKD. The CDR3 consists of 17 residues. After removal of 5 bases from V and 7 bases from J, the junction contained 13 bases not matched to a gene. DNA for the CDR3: TGTGCCATCAGTCAGACAGGGGCCCTCTTGGAAAATTCACCCCTCCACTTT. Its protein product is CAISQTGALLENSPLHF.

The CDR3 sequence is CATSDLGGGADTQYF. The CDR3 nucleotides are TGTGCCACCAGTGATTTAGGGGGAGGTGCAGATACGCAGTATTTT. The chain links TRBV24-1 to TRBJ2-3, with D perhaps assigned TRBD1 or TRBD2 (6 bases each). Trimming left V 1 base short and J 4 bases short, with 11 bases between. CDR1 and CDR2 from the germline V gene are KGHDR and SFDVKD. The CDR3 consists of 15 residues.

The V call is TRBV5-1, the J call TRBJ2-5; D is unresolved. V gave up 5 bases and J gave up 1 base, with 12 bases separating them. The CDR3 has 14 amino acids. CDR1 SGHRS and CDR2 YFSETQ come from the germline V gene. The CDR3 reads CASSLSGVQETQYF. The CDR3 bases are TGCGCCAGCAGTCTTTCTGGGGTCCAAGAGACCCAGTACTTC.

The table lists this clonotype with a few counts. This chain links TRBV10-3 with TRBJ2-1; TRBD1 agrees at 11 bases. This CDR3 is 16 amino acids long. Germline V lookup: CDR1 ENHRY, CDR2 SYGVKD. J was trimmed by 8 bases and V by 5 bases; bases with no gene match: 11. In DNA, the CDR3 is TGTGCCATCAGTATAAAACCGGGACAGGGGGTTGATGAGCAGTTCTTC. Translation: CAISIKPGQGVDEQFF.

The DNA of the CDR3 is TGTGCCACCAGTGATTTCGTGACAGGGGGCCAAGGGCAGTTCTTC. It codes for CATSDFVTGGQGQFF. The V call is TRBV24-1, the J call TRBJ2-1; 10 bases line up with TRBD1. CDR1 KGHDR and CDR2 SFDVKD come from the germline V gene. Trimming removed 1 base from V and 12 bases from J; junction bases left unmatched: 8. This CDR3 has 15 residues.

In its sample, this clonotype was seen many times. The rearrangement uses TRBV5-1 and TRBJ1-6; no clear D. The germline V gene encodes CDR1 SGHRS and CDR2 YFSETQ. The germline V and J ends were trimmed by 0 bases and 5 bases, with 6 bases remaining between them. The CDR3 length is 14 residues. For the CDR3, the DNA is TGCGCCAGCAGCTTGGATGGAGATAATTCACCCCTCCACTTT. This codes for CASSLDGDNSPLHF.

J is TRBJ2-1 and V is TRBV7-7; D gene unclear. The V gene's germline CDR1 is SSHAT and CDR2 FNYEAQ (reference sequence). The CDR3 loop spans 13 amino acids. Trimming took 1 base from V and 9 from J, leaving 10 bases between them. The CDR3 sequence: CASSLDRWGEQFF. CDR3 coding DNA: TGTGCCAGCAGCTTAGATAGGTGGGGTGAGCAGTTCTTC.

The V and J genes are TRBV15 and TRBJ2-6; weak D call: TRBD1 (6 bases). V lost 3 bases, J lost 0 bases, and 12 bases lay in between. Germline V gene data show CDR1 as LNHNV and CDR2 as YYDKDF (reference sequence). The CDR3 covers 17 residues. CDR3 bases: TGTGCCACCAGCAGGGACAGCAAATACTCTGGGGCCAACGTCCTGACTTTC. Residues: CATSRDSKYSGANVLTF. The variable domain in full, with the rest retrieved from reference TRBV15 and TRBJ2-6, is DAMVIQNPRYQVTQFGKPVTLSCSQTLNHNVMYWYQQKSSQAPKLLFHYYDKDFNNEADTPDNFQSRRPNTSFCFLDIRSPGLGDTAMYLCATSRDSKYSGANVLTFGAGSRLTVL.

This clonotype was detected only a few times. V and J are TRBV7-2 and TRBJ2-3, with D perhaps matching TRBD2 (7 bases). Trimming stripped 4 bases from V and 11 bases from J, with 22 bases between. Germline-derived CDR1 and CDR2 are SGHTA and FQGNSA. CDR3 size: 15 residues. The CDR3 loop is CASSSVSVGGRGQYF. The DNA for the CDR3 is TGTGCCAGCAGCTCGGTCAGTGTGGGGGGGCGTGGGCAGTATTTT. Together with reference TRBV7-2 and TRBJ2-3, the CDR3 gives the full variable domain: GAGVSQSPSNKVTEKGKDVELRCDPISGHTALYWYRQSLGQGLEFLIYFQGNSAPDKSGLPSDRFSAERTGGSVSTLTIQRTQQEDSAVYLCASSSVSVGGRGQYFGPGTRLTVL.

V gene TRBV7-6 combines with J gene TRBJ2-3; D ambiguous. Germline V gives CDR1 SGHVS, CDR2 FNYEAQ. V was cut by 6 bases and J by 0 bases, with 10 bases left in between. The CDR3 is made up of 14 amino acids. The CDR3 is CASRQLLSTDTQYF. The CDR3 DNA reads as TGTGCCAGCAGGCAACTTCTTAGCACAGATACGCAGTATTTT.

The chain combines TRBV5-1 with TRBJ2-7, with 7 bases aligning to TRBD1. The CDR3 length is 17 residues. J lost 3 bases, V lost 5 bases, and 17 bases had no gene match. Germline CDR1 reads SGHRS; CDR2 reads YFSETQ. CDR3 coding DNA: TGCGCCAGCAGTCTTTTATCGCGTGCCCGGGACAGCTACGAGCAGTACTTC. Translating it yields CASSLLSRARDSYEQYF.

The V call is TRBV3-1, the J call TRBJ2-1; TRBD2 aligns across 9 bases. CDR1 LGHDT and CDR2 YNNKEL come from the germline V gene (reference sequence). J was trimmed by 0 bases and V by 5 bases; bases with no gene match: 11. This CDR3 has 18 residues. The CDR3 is CASSKGSSGVSSYNEQFF. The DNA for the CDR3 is TGTGCCAGCAGCAAAGGGTCTAGCGGGGTTAGCTCCTACAATGAGCAGTTCTTC.

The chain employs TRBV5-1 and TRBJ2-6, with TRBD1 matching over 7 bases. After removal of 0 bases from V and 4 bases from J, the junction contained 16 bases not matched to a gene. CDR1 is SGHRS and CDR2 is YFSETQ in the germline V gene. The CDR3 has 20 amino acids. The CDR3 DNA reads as TGCGCCAGCAGCTTGGTATTCAGGGAACAGGGGATCGGCGGGGCCAACGTCCTGACTTTC. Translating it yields CASSLVFREQGIGGANVLTF.

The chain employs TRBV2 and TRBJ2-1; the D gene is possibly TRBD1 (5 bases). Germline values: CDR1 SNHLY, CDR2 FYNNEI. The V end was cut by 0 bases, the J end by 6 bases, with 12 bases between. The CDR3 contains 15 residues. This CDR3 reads CASSEAERGINEQFF. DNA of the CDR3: TGTGCCAGCAGTGAAGCCGAAAGGGGTATCAATGAGCAGTTCTTC.

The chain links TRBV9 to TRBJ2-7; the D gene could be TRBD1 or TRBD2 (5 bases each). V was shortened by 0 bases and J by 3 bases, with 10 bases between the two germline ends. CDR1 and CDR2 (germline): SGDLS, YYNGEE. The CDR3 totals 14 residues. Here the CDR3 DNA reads TGTGCCAGCAGCGTAGGTGGGGACGGCTACGAGCAGTACTTC. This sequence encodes CASSVGGDGYEQYF.

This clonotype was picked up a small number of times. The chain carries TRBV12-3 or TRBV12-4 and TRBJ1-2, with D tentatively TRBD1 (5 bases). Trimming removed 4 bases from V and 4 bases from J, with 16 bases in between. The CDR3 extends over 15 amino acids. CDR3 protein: CASSSPSLGGYGYTF. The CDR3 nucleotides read TGTGCCAGCAGTTCCCCCAGTCTTGGGGGCTATGGCTACACCTTC.

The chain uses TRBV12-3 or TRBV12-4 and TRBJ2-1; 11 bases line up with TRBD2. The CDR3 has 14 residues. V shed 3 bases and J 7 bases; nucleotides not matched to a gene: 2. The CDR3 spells CASSLTSGINEQFF. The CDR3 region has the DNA TGTGCCAGCAGTTTGACTAGCGGGATAAATGAGCAGTTCTTC.